The clone carrying this TCR beta chain was recorded many times. Antigen: not known. This sample stems from a study of Graves' ophthalmopathy and Graves' hyperthyroidism. Study-wide findings and caveats: Most clonotypes expanded in thyroid above 0.001 frequency were present in blood too. Built on 13 signatures, a model told ophthalmopathy apart from stable hyperthyroidism with about 90% sensitivity and over 80% specificity.

Patients in the hyperthyroidism group, adults aged 18 to 65, were newly diagnosed, under 2 months' duration. The sequenced template was RNA, covering the TCR beta CDR3 region. HTBI-primed first-round RT-PCR preceded second-round multiplex PCR. TCRdb ran MiXCR on the multiplex PCR reads and lists one entry per CDR3 protein. The sample shows over 500,000 distinct CDR3 sequences, about 20% of them seen only once. Per germline, CDR1 MNHNS and CDR2 SASEGT. Trimming cost V 8 bases and J 8 bases, with 12 bases left between them. The CDR3 covers 11 residues. Specimen: peripheral blood. This receptor was identified in a young woman with stable Graves' hyperthyroidism. Some clones in this sample may be carry-over from other donors' samples. The chain has TRBV6-1 and TRBJ1-1, with D possibly being TRBD1 (5 bases). Written as DNA, the CDR3 is TGTGCCAGCGTCAGGGTATGGGAAGCTTTCTTT. This sequence encodes CASVRVWEAFF.